The TCR beta chain described here comes from a study of shared clonotypes between healthy human individuals. CD45RA-negative memory and CD45RA+ naive subsets were split from the CD4+ cells. Samples underwent the assay at deep level. In the authors' workflow: ImmunoSEQ yielded junction-only sequences lacking quality scores, so filtering differed. This table comes from immunoSEQ multiplex PCR, and its TCRdb copy is limited to in-frame clones, with some not included. V, J and clone size derive from that table, while D and trimming were established from the DNA sequence. The sample consists of fewer than 2.5 million clones, 90% to 95% of them appearing once. Per germline, CDR1 LGHNA and CDR2 YNFKEQ. The CDR3 contains 16 residues. The V segment lost 0 bases and the J segment 8 bases; nucleotides outside the gene matches: 8.

The V gene is TRBV4-2, the J gene TRBJ2-1, with 9 bases identical to TRBD2. The sequencing input was naive CD4+ T cells from PBMCs. Regarding subset: CD45RA+ positively selected. The clonotype was recovered from a man aged 18 to 30 in good health. Some clones in this sample may be carry-over from other donors' samples. CDR3 in DNA: TGTGCCAGCAGCCAAGAGGGGAGTAGCGGGAGCGATGAGCAGTTCTTC. This gives the protein CASSQEGSSGSDEQFF.